This record looks at one T cell receptor (beta chain) sequence and its context. The antigen it binds to is not known. No per-base quality is available; no much larger clone lies one base away. At the DNA level, this CDR3 is encoded by other sequences in the same sample as well. This specimen comes from a study of shared clonotypes between healthy human individuals (dated by TCRdb to about 2020). For the study in its entirety: A couple of women and three men aged 18 to 49 years were included in the cohort. Per donor, three plates each were used for CD4 naive and CD4 memory, two for CD8 naive, and one for CD8 memory. To estimate repertoire size and how much clonotypes are shared between individuals, the study performed deep sequencing of blood TCR repertoires from about 5 healthy adults. Different laboratories and diverse techniques were used to prepare libraries and sequence TCR repertoires, to increase sequencing depth and limit assay-specific biases. Each donor's leukapheresis produced roughly between roughly 0.9 and 9 billion PBMCs. The paper's findings and limits, for the study overall: Sampling was restricted to blood, and TCR repertoires in tissue are likely to differ from TCR repertoires in blood. The genetic and exposure-history diversity represented was limited by the small number of donors. Estimated clonotype richness was generally larger for naive than for memory subsets. Compared with non-shared clonotypes, the clonotypes found in all four sorted-subset donors had higher generation probabilities. Based on pairwise subsampling, the degree of clonotype sharing among donors was expected to be affected by sequencing depth. Even with the large sequencing depth, rarefaction of the sorted-subset datasets indicated that sequencing was incomplete. Roughly 5% of naive CD4, 3.5% of naive CD8, about 2.4% of memory CD4, and 0.35% to 0.4% of memory CD8 clonotypes were shared across several donors.

The donors were healthy, HIV-negative adults who had no recently reported acute infections or vaccinations. Only Caucasian adults living in Nashville, Tennessee, USA were represented among the donors. CD4+ T cells were enriched by magnetic negative selection, after which naive cells were positively selected on CD45RA and the negative fraction was taken as the memory subset. Blood was collected by leukapheresis, and PBMCs were isolated by Ficoll-Histopaque density gradient centrifugation and then cryopreserved in liquid nitrogen vapor phase. Purity and quantity of every magnetically sorted T cell population were checked by analytical flow cytometry. From each sorted fraction, genomic DNA was isolated and quantified by UV absorbance on a Nanodrop 2000c. Sequences LNHNV (CDR1) and YYDKDF (CDR2) are obtained from the germline V gene (reference sequence). Cut back by 6 bases and 0 bases, the V and J ends lie 9 bases apart. Including cysteine and phenylalanine, the CDR3 has 13 amino acids. Of the read, only the CDR3 DNA is kept; its 39 bases are in frame from base 1.

Using the deep immunoSEQ assay, TCR CDR3 regions were amplified from genomic DNA by multiplex PCR. Extracted genomic DNA from each cell subset was distributed evenly across all wells of several immunoSEQ 96-well plates, and each plate was treated as a replicate. For sorted subsets, roughly 200 ng of genomic DNA, equivalent to 25,000 to 30,000 T cell genomes, went into each replicate PCR. The purified libraries were quantified using a Qubit 3.0 fluorometer, sized with a Bioanalyzer 2100, and then quantified again using the KAPA Library Quantification kit. Every immunoSEQ 96-well plate was sequenced on a dedicated single-read 150-cycle Illumina NextSeq 550 flow cell. The published analysis was carried out like this. Because the immunoSEQ output held only junctional sequences and lacked quality scores, the filtering could not match the filtering applied to full-length reads. Sequences were annotated with PyIR, a Python wrapper for IgBLAST v1.9, and V/J genes and CDR3 were assigned using IMGT germline references. Any read was removed if the V/J assignment was weak (E-value above 1e-6), the CDR3 was missing, or the read contained stop codons, out-of-frame junctions, or ambiguous translated residues. V3J clonotypes were defined as sequences sharing an identical inferred V gene, J gene, and CDR3 amino acid sequence. To compute the percentage overlap between repertoires, the number of shared unique clonotypes was divided by the size of the smaller repertoire. Repertoire richness was assessed with RTK rarefaction, the Chao1 estimator, and Recon v2.1 estimates of unobserved clonotypes. Generation probabilities were computed with OLGA for all TCRbeta clonotypes obtained by the gDNA method from four donors. Imported from immuneACCESS, the table was reduced by TCRdb to in-frame sequences with V and J called. These copies leave out some clones; in studies compared against another copy, an unresolved V gene accounts for under half, and the cause of the remainder is not known. That table supplies the V and J calls and clone size; D and trimming were determined from the DNA. The sample table contains some 2.3 million clones; only one count was recorded for roughly 93% of them. The leading ten clones occupy about 0.39% of the sample.

The chain is made from TRBV15 and TRBJ2-7, with the D call perhaps TRBD1 or TRBD2, each one matching 5 bases. Sequencing was carried out using naive CD4+ T cells from PBMCs. The sample's cell subset or site, from its label and the paper: CD45RA+ positively selected. The source is a man younger than 35 in good health. Some clones in this sample may be carry-over from other donors' samples. The base sequence is TGTGCCACCAGGGGGACCGGCTCCTACGAGCAGTACTTC. Protein translation: CATRGTGSYEQYF.